A single sample is the source of the 20 T cell receptor beta chains below, sequenced in a study of blood T cell repertoires in COVID-19. Method: immunoSEQ multiplex PCR; TCRdb's copy keeps in-frame clones and lacks some. Here the sample spans around 450,000 clones, 75% to 90% being singletons. The sequencing input was PBMCs or T cells enriched from blood (not recorded which). The source of these receptors is a woman aged 18-30 years who had recovered from COVID-19.

The J gene is TRBJ2-5, the V gene TRBV4-1, with unresolved D. V was pared by 1 base and J by 2 bases, with 8 bases between. The CDR3 contains 14 residues. Germline CDR1 MGHRA, CDR2 YSYEKL. In nucleotides, the CDR3 is TGCGCCAGCAGCCAAGGAACTGTACAAGAGACCCAGTACTTC. This sequence encodes CASSQGTVQETQYF.

The chain joins TRBV5-1 to TRBJ2-1, with TRBD2 identical over 8 bases. Germline trimming cut 4 bases from V and 4 bases from J; bases unmatched to any gene: 7. The CDR3 spans 15 residues. Germline lookup yields CDR1 SGHRS and CDR2 YFSETQ. CDR3 nucleotides: TGCGCCAGCAGCACCAGCGGGGGCCCATACAATGAGCAGTTCTTC. It is translated as CASSTSGGPYNEQFF.

The CDR3 coding sequence is TGTGCCAGCAGCTTATTATTCCGACAGGGGGGTCCTTTATACTCTGGAAACACCATATATTTT. This gives the protein CASSLLFRQGGPLYSGNTIYF. This chain links TRBV7-4 with TRBJ1-3; 9 positions agree with TRBD1. Germline values: CDR1 SGHVT, CDR2 SQSDAQ. The CDR3 totals 21 residues. V gave up 2 bases and J gave up 0 bases; unmatched junction bases: 17.

The chain joins TRBV30 to TRBJ1-3; D gene unclear. The germline gives CDR1 GTSNPN, CDR2 SVGIG (reference sequence). Trimming pared 1 base from V and 3 bases from J, leaving 10 bases between. The CDR3 consists of 14 residues. CDR3 loop: CAWSGVIYGNTIYF. CDR3 DNA: TGTGCCTGGAGTGGAGTTATCTATGGAAACACCATATATTTT.

V and J are TRBV5-1 and TRBJ1-1, with a weak D call TRBD1 (5 bases). The CDR3 is made up of 13 amino acids. The V end lost 10 bases, the J end lost 10 bases, and 23 bases lay between the germline ends. From germline, CDR1 is SGHRS and CDR2 YFSETQ. The CDR3 loop is CARNTPSGGRAFF. DNA of the CDR3: TGCGCCCGTAATACCCCCAGCGGGGGTAGAGCTTTCTTT.

This chain links TRBV29-1 with TRBJ2-1, with 8 bases matching TRBD2. The CDR3 is 18 residues long. Trimming removed 0 bases from V and 0 bases from J; junction bases left unmatched: 10. The germline gives CDR1 SQVTM, CDR2 ANQGSEA. DNA of the CDR3: TGCAGCGTTGAAGAAGTCGCGGGGGGCCAGAGCTCCTACAATGAGCAGTTCTTC. It is translated as CSVEEVAGGQSSYNEQFF.

The chain carries TRBV28 and TRBJ1-2; D unclear. V was pared by 1 base and J by 2 bases, with 5 bases between. This CDR3 region has 13 residues. Germline loops: CDR1 MDHEN, CDR2 SYDVKM. The CDR3 sequence: CASSLSQNYGYTF. CDR3 nucleotides: TGTGCCAGCAGTTTATCACAGAACTATGGCTACACCTTC.

The V gene is TRBV3-1 (or the pseudogene TRBV3-2), the J gene TRBJ1-2; possibly TRBD1 for D (5 bases). Per germline, CDR1 LGHDT and CDR2 YNNKEL (reference sequence). The CDR3 extends over 16 amino acids. V was clipped by 4 bases and J by 2 bases, with 17 bases between them. CDR3 protein: CASSPWRGGANYGYTF. The CDR3 DNA reads TGTGCCAGCAGCCCCTGGAGGGGAGGGGCAAACTATGGCTACACCTTC.

The V call is TRBV6-5, the J call TRBJ2-3, with 10 bases fitting TRBD1. Losses at the gene ends were 2 bases for V and 4 bases for J; bases not matched to a gene: 6. Germline CDR1 and CDR2: MNHEY and SVGAGI. The CDR3 is made up of 16 amino acids. The CDR3 loop is CASSYGGQGKADTQYF. The CDR3, as DNA: TGTGCCAGCAGTTACGGGGGACAGGGGAAGGCAGATACGCAGTATTTT.

This chain links TRBV2 with TRBJ2-7; TRBD2 might be the D (5 bases). From germline, CDR1 is SNHLY and CDR2 FYNNEI. V was cut by 0 bases and J by 3 bases, with 12 bases left in between. The CDR3 covers 15 residues. Here the CDR3 DNA reads TGTGCCAGCAGTGAAGCGCTTGGGGAGAACTACGAGCAGTACTTC. Protein product: CASSEALGENYEQYF. Full variable domain (remainder filled in from reference TRBV2 and TRBJ2-7): EPEVTQTPSHQVTQMGQEVILRCVPISNHLYFYWYRQILGQKVEFLVSFYNNEISEKSEIFDDQFSVERPDGSNFTLKIRSTKLEDSAMYFCASSEALGENYEQYFGPGTRLTVT.

This clone was recorded only once. The gene calls are TRBV19 and TRBJ1-2; no definite D call. CDR3 length equals 13 residues. V was clipped by 5 bases and J by 4 bases, with 11 bases between them. Germline V lookup: CDR1 LNHDA, CDR2 SQIVND (reference sequence). The chain's CDR3 is CASSSRDLYGYTF. Written as DNA, the CDR3 is TGTGCCAGTAGTTCTCGAGATCTCTATGGCTACACCTTC.

V is TRBV3-1 (or the pseudogene TRBV3-2) and J is TRBJ1-2, with 7 bases matching TRBD1. Germline CDR1 is LGHDT and CDR2 is YNNKEL (reference sequence). Trimming cost V 0 bases and J 7 bases; bases outside gene matches: 8. CDR3 length: 15 amino acids. CDR3 loop: CASSQDGPGGGGYTF. Written as DNA, the CDR3 is TGTGCCAGCAGCCAAGATGGGCCAGGGGGAGGTGGCTACACCTTC.

CDR3 residues: CASSFSTGSTTYEQYF. CDR3 nucleotides: TGCGCCAGCAGCTTTTCGACAGGGTCAACCACCTACGAGCAGTACTTC. V gene TRBV5-1 combines with J gene TRBJ2-7, with TRBD1 matching 7 bases. The CDR3 is 16 amino acids. The V segment lost 2 bases and the J segment 2 bases; nucleotides outside the gene matches: 10. CDR1 is SGHRS and CDR2 is YFSETQ in the germline V gene. The variable domain in full, completed from reference TRBV5-1 and TRBJ2-7, reads KAGVTQTPRYLIKTRGQQVTLSCSPISGHRSVSWYQQTPGQGLQFLFEYFSETQRNKGNFPGRFSGRQFSNSRSEMNVSTLELGDSALYLCASSFSTGSTTYEQYFGPGTRLTVT.

This sequence joins TRBV11-2 and TRBJ2-7, with TRBD1 matching over 7 bases. Germline-derived CDR1 and CDR2 are SGHAT and FQNNGV. CDR3 length equals 14 residues. V shed 5 bases, J shed 1 base, and the junction held 5 bases outside the gene matches. The CDR3 region is CASSVMGQSYEQYF. The CDR3 coding sequence is TGTGCCAGCAGCGTCATGGGACAGTCCTACGAGCAGTACTTC.

The V call is TRBV4-2, the J call TRBJ1-1, with unresolved D. Germline assignment: CDR1 LGHNA and CDR2 YNFKEQ. The ends were cut back, 1 base at V and 0 bases at J, with 9 bases in the middle. The CDR3 covers 15 residues. CDR3 sequence reads: CASSQVRGLNTEAFF. CDR3 in DNA: TGTGCCAGCAGCCAAGTGCGCGGGCTGAACACTGAAGCTTTCTTT.

This chain connects TRBV29-1 to TRBJ1-2; D gene unclear. The CDR3 spans 11 residues. V lost 5 bases and J 7 bases, leaving 11 bases between the germline ends. The germline V gene has CDR1 SQVTM and CDR2 ANQGSEA. This chain's CDR3 is CSVIGSRGYTF. DNA of the CDR3: TGCAGCGTTATCGGTTCTCGTGGCTACACCTTC. The variable domain in full, with the rest retrieved from reference TRBV29-1 and TRBJ1-2, is SAVISQKPSRDICQRGTSLTIQCQVDSQVTMMFWYRQQPGQSLTLIATANQGSEATYESGFVIDKFPISRPNLTFSTLTVSNMSPEDSSIYLCSVIGSRGYTFGSGTRLTVV.

The CDR3 DNA sequence: TGTGCCAGCAGCTCAGAGCGGGGGCCCTACCACGAGCAGTACTTC. This codes for CASSSERGPYHEQYF. This chain uses TRBV7-8 with TRBJ2-7; TRBD2 agrees at 8 bases. Trimming removed 4 bases from V and 5 bases from J; junction bases left unmatched: 10. The CDR3 is made up of 15 amino acids. Looked up from germline, CDR1 is SGHVS and CDR2 is FQNEAQ. Combining the CDR3 with reference TRBV7-8 and TRBJ2-7 gives the whole variable domain GAGVSQSPRYKVAKRGQDVALRCDPISGHVSLFWYQQALGQGPEFLTYFQNEAQLDKSGLPSDRFFAERPEGSVSTLKIQRTQQEDSAVYLCASSSERGPYHEQYFGPGTRLTVT.

The V gene is TRBV19, the J gene TRBJ1-1, with a tentative D call TRBD1 (5 bases). Per germline, CDR1 LNHDA and CDR2 SQIVND (reference sequence). Trimming left V 4 bases short and J 1 base short, with 16 bases between. The CDR3 runs to 16 residues. Written as DNA, the CDR3 is TGTGCCAGTAGTACCTATACCCGGGGGTGGAACACTGAAGCTTTCTTT. This sequence encodes CASSTYTRGWNTEAFF.

This clone was found once. The chain has TRBV20-1 and TRBJ1-2, with D hard to call. V lost 5 bases and J lost 8, with 12 bases in between. Germline lookup yields CDR1 DFQATT and CDR2 SNEGSKA (reference sequence). The CDR3 spans 11 residues. The CDR3 sequence is CSAPREPGYTF. Here the CDR3 DNA reads TGCAGTGCTCCAAGGGAGCCAGGCTACACCTTC.

The V call is TRBV5-6, the J call TRBJ1-6; no firm D call. This CDR3 region has 16 residues. In germline, CDR1 is SGHDT, CDR2 YYEEEE. V was clipped by 6 bases and J by 9 bases, with 22 bases between them. In nucleotides, the CDR3 is TGTGCCAGCACCTACCGAGATCCCTCATCGCCTTCACCCCTCCACTTT. Encoded protein: CASTYRDPSSPSPLHF.